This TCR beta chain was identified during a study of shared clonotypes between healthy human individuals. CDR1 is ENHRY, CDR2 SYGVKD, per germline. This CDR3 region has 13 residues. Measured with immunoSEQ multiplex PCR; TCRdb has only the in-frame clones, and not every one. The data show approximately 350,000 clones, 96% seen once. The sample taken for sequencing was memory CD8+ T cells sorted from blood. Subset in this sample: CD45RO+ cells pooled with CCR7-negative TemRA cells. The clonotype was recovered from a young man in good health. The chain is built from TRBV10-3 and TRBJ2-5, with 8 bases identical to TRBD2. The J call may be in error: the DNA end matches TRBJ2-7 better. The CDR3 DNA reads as TGTGCCATCAGTGCGGGAGGGCCGAACGAGCAGTACTTC. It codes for CAISAGGPNEQYF.